A single sample is the source of the 19 T cell receptor beta chains below, sequenced in a study of blood T cell repertoires in COVID-19. Using immunoSEQ multiplex PCR, the repertoire was profiled, and TCRdb retains in-frame clones only, with some absent. The sample holds about 240,000 clones, about 90% seen once. The sequenced material came from peripheral blood. The receptor set was obtained from a man aged 55-75 years who had recovered from COVID-19.

The chain carries TRBV4-2 and TRBJ2-3; 11 bases are a match to TRBD2. V lost 4 bases, J lost 0 bases, and 3 bases stayed unmatched. In germline, CDR1 is LGHNA, CDR2 YNFKEQ. The CDR3 has 16 amino acids. The DNA of the CDR3 is TGTGCCAGCAGCCCACTAGCGGGGGCTAGCACAGATACGCAGTATTTT. Its translation is CASSPLAGASTDTQYF.

This chain joins TRBV7-9 and TRBJ2-5; tentatively, D is TRBD2 (6 bases). The CDR3 runs 12 residues. V gave up 4 bases and J gave up 3 bases, with 6 bases separating them. Germline CDR1 and CDR2: SEHNR and FQNEAQ (reference sequence). The CDR3, as DNA: TGTGCCAGCAGCTGGAGGGAAGAGACCCAGTACTTC. This sequence encodes CASSWREETQYF.

The chain uses TRBV18 and TRBJ2-5; maybe TRBD1 (6 bases). Germline CDR1 KGHSH, CDR2 LQKENI. The CDR3 covers 13 residues. Between the trimmed V and J ends, which lost 4 bases and 4 bases, there was a span of 10 bases. The CDR3 is CASSRGQRETQYF. The CDR3 DNA is TGTGCCAGCTCACGAGGACAGAGAGAGACCCAGTACTTC.

The J gene is TRBJ2-7, the V gene TRBV5-6; 7 nucleotides align to TRBD1. Germline-derived CDR1 and CDR2 are SGHDT and YYEEEE. Germline trimming cut 4 bases from V and 3 bases from J; bases unmatched to any gene: 4. The CDR3 runs 13 residues. The CDR3 reads CASSGDRDYEQYV. Written as DNA, the CDR3 is TGTGCCAGCAGCGGGGACAGAGACTACGAGCAGTACGTC.

A single count supports this clone. The genes are TRBV10-3 and TRBJ1-1; D may be TRBD1 (5 bases). The CDR3 covers 15 residues. Germline V gene sequence: CDR1 ENHRY, CDR2 SYGVKD. Trimming shortened V by 3 bases and J by 4 bases, and 15 bases separated the two germline ends. CDR3 coding DNA: TGTGCCATCAGTGACCCACCCTTAAGGGGCACTGAAGCTTTCTTT. This codes for CAISDPPLRGTEAFF.

This chain links TRBV18 with TRBJ1-1; no reliable D call. CDR1 is KGHSH, CDR2 LQKENI, per germline. The ends were cut back, 3 bases at V and 1 base at J, with 9 bases in the middle. The CDR3 spans 14 residues. The CDR3 here is CASSPQTTNTEAFF. The CDR3, as DNA: TGTGCCAGCTCACCGCAAACAACGAACACTGAAGCTTTCTTT.

DNA for the CDR3: TGTGCCAGCAGTTACACTTGGGACGGGACTTACGAGCAGTACTTC. This gives the protein CASSYTWDGTYEQYF. The J gene is TRBJ2-7, the V gene TRBV6-5; TRBD2 is a possible D gene (6 bases). Per germline, CDR1 MNHEY and CDR2 SVGAGI. CDR3 size: 15 residues. V was cut by 2 bases and J by 4 bases, with 15 bases left in between.

This rearrangement joins TRBV7-9 to TRBJ1-1, with D maybe TRBD1 (5 bases). The CDR3 loop spans 13 amino acids. Germline V gene lookup returns CDR1 SEHNR and CDR2 FQNEAQ (reference sequence). V was pared by 5 bases and J by 6 bases, with 13 bases between. The CDR3 nucleotides are TGTGCCAGCAGCCGCGTGGGGGGTCCTGAAGCTTTCTTT. Its protein is CASSRVGGPEAFF.

This chain connects TRBV6-5 to TRBJ1-3; D unresolved. This CDR3 has 15 amino acids. Germline V gene data show CDR1 as MNHEY and CDR2 as SVGAGI. Trimming removed 6 bases from V and 4 bases from J, with 16 bases in between. The CDR3 DNA is TGTGCCAGCAGGATGTTACCTGCTACCGGAAACACCATATATTTT. Protein sequence: CASRMLPATGNTIYF.

This chain links TRBV4-2 with TRBJ2-7; no clear D gene. CDR3 size: 14 residues. Per the germline V gene, CDR1 is LGHNA and CDR2 is YNFKEQ. V dropped 0 bases and J dropped 2 bases, with 8 bases sitting between them. This chain's CDR3 is CASSQEVIAYEQYF. Here the CDR3 DNA reads TGTGCCAGCAGCCAAGAGGTGATAGCCTACGAGCAGTACTTC.

The J gene is TRBJ1-1, the V gene TRBV11-2, with D tentatively TRBD1 (5 bases). Trimming removed 2 bases from V and 0 bases from J, with 10 bases in between. CDR1 and CDR2 from the germline V gene are SGHAT and FQNNGV. This CDR3 comprises 15 residues. In nucleotides, the CDR3 is TGTGCCAGCAGCTTAACGGCAGGGATGAACACTGAAGCTTTCTTT. Translation gives CASSLTAGMNTEAFF.

This sequence joins TRBV6-5 and TRBJ2-1, with D tentatively TRBD1 (6 bases). From germline, CDR1 is MNHEY and CDR2 SVGAGI. The CDR3 length is 14 residues. Trimming left V 6 bases short and J 3 bases short, with 12 bases between. CDR3 DNA: TGTGCCAGCAGCCGAGCACAGGGCTACAATGAGCAGTTCTTC. It is translated as CASSRAQGYNEQFF.

The CDR3 here is CASSLTGVRNEQFF. Here the CDR3 DNA reads TGTGCCAGCAGCTTAACGGGGGTAAGGAATGAGCAGTTCTTC. This sequence joins TRBV13 and TRBJ2-1; tentatively, D is TRBD2 (6 bases). V was shortened by 2 bases and J by 7 bases, with 12 bases between the two germline ends. This CDR3 comprises 14 residues. Germline loops: CDR1 PRHDT, CDR2 FYEKMQ (reference sequence).

This sequence joins TRBV27 and TRBJ1-1; weak D call: TRBD1 (5 bases). This CDR3 has 16 amino acids. V gave up 3 bases and J gave up 6 bases, with 20 bases separating them. The germline CDR1 and CDR2 sequences are MNHEY and SMNVEV (reference sequence). CDR3 coding DNA: TGTGCCAGCAGTTTTCGTTGGATGAAGGCAGGGTCTGAAGCTTTCTTT. This encodes CASSFRWMKAGSEAFF.

The chain couples TRBV21-1 to TRBJ2-7; no DNA check was done on the table's D call, TRBD2. TRBV21-1 constitutes a pseudogene. The CDR3 has 14 residues. The CDR3 DNA reads TGTGCCAGCAGCAACGGACTGAGCTCCTACGAGCAGTACGTC. Translated, it gives CASSNGLSSYEQYV.

The CDR3: CASSPGTGPTYEQYV. CDR3 in DNA: TGCGCCAGCAGCCCAGGGACAGGACCTACCTACGAGCAGTACGTC. This chain joins TRBV5-1 and TRBJ2-7; 8 bases fit TRBD1. Germline CDR1 is SGHRS and CDR2 is YFSETQ. The CDR3 length is 15 residues. With 4 bases clipped from V and 2 bases from J, the junction kept 8 bases outside the gene matches.

This chain links TRBV27 with TRBJ1-4; TRBD1 matches 9 bases. V was pared by 3 bases and J by 2 bases, with 13 bases of the junction left unmatched. The CDR3 loop spans 19 amino acids. Germline CDR1 is MNHEY and CDR2 is SMNVEV (reference sequence). In nucleotides, the CDR3 is TGTGCCAGCAGTTTCAAGTTACCGGGACAGGGTTCGACTAATGAAAAACTGTTTTTT. This translates into CASSFKLPGQGSTNEKLFF.

The rearrangement uses TRBV7-8 and TRBJ2-7; D is ambiguous. CDR3 size: 13 residues. The V and J ends lost 5 bases and 3 bases respectively, with 11 bases between them. CDR1 and CDR2 (germline): SGHVS, FQNEAQ. CDR3 amino acids: CASSPTQLYEQYF. DNA for the CDR3: TGTGCCAGCAGCCCGACACAACTCTACGAGCAGTACTTC.

V and J are TRBV5-1 and TRBJ2-1; 7 bases map to TRBD2. V shed 1 base, J shed 5 bases, and the junction held 6 bases outside the gene matches. The CDR3 is 15 residues long. Germline values: CDR1 SGHRS, CDR2 YFSETQ. CDR3 DNA sequence: TGCGCCAGCAGCTTGCCAGCGGGGAGCAACAATGAGCAGTTCTTC. This encodes CASSLPAGSNNEQFF.